This T cell receptor (beta chain) was observed in a study of blood T cells in healthy people across ages. As for the study in general: The capture of about one barcoded beta molecule per two T cells was achieved by template switching.

Concerning this clonotype: Its specificity is not known.

PCR was performed a second time for roughly 7 to 12 cycles using a sample-barcoded 5' primer and a J-beta primer mix. TCRdb re-called the 5' RACE reads through MiXCR, storing one row per CDR3 protein. This table holds 800,000 to 900,000 distinct CDR3 sequences, approximately 67% found once. From germline, CDR1 is SGDLS and CDR2 YYNGEE. This CDR3 has 15 residues. Whole-study results and caveats: Age advanced and TCR beta diversity per million T cells fell, roughly linearly.

The sequencing input was blood. The chain links TRBV9 to TRBJ2-1, with TRBD1 as a possible D gene (6 bases). The J call may be mistaken, given a closer DNA end match to TRBJ2-7. This TCR was sampled from a man aged 25 to 40 in good health. CDR3 nucleotides: TGTGCCAGCAGCGACCGTGGACAGCCCTACAATGAGCAGTACTTC. This sequence encodes CASSDRGQPYNEQYF.